What follows are 16 T cell receptor beta chains derived from one specimen sequenced in a study of chemoradiotherapy in HPV16-positive cancers. Sequencing used immunoSEQ multiplex PCR; TCRdb keeps in-frame clones, though not all of them. This table holds more than 1,000 clones, 83% found once. Source: tumor tissue, taken from a patient who underwent chemoradiotherapy. The receptors derive from a human donor with HPV-associated anogenital cancer.

This chain uses TRBV6-1 with TRBJ2-3, with 9 bases fitting TRBD1. Looked up from germline, CDR1 is MNHNS and CDR2 is SASEGT. The CDR3 covers 14 residues. The V segment lost 1 base and the J segment 4 bases; nucleotides outside the gene matches: 0. DNA of the CDR3: TGTGCCAGCAGTGAAGGACAGGGGGCAGATACGCAGTATTTT. As protein: CASSEGQGADTQYF.

The chain joins TRBV28 to TRBJ2-7, with a possible D match to TRBD2 (6 bases). V lost 3 bases to trimming and J lost 2 bases, with 11 bases between them. The germline V gene has CDR1 MDHEN and CDR2 SYDVKM. This CDR3 spans 14 amino acids. CDR3 sequence reads: CASSLKGGAYEQYF. The CDR3 DNA is TGTGCCAGCAGTTTGAAGGGAGGAGCCTACGAGCAGTACTTC.

The V gene is TRBV6-6, the J gene TRBJ1-5; 9 nucleotides agree with TRBD1. CDR3 length equals 15 residues. Germline CDR1 MNHNY, CDR2 SVGAGI (reference sequence). Losses at the gene ends were 6 bases for V and 4 bases for J; bases not matched to a gene: 7. The CDR3 DNA sequence: TGTGCCAGCAGAAAGGGACAGGGTTTTAATCAGCCCCAGCATTTT. It encodes CASRKGQGFNQPQHF.

This chain links TRBV11-2 with TRBJ1-2; the D is unclear. This CDR3 region has 13 residues. The ends were cut back, 5 bases at V and 4 bases at J, with 11 bases in the middle. Germline CDR1 SGHAT, CDR2 FQNNGV. CDR3 in DNA: TGTGCCAGCAGCCCAAACCGGTTCTATGGCTACACCTTC. Translating gives CASSPNRFYGYTF. The full variable domain, its missing parts supplied by reference TRBV11-2 and TRBJ1-2, is EAGVAQSPRYKIIEKRQSVAFWCNPISGHATLYWYQQILGQGPKLLIQFQNNGVVDDSQLPKDRFSAERLKGVDSTLKIQPAKLEDSAVYLCASSPNRFYGYTFGSGTRLTVV.

This clone was picked up one time. CDR3: CASSPLPGTANTGELFF. CDR3 bases: TGTGCCAGCTCACCCCTCCCTGGGACAGCGAACACCGGGGAGCTGTTTTTT. The V gene is TRBV18, the J gene TRBJ2-2, with TRBD1 matching over 7 bases. CDR1 is KGHSH and CDR2 is LQKENI in the germline V gene. V trimming: 3 bases; J trimming: 0 bases; junction bases outside the gene matches: 7. CDR3 length: 17 amino acids.

This clone was seen more than once but under ten times. This chain joins TRBV7-9 and TRBJ2-5; D is uncertain. CDR1 and CDR2 from the germline V gene are SEHNR and FQNEAQ (reference sequence). V lost 1 base and J 2 bases, leaving 11 bases between the germline ends. The CDR3 is 15 residues long. The CDR3 is CASSLGPQLQETQYF. DNA of the CDR3: TGTGCCAGCAGCTTAGGGCCACAGCTACAAGAGACCCAGTACTTC.

The chain has TRBV6-1 and TRBJ1-1, with D possibly matching TRBD1 (6 bases). This CDR3 has 13 residues. Germline assignment: CDR1 MNHNS and CDR2 SASEGT. V was trimmed by 8 bases and J by 1 base, leaving 11 bases between them. The CDR3 protein is CASRGTSNTEAFF. The CDR3 DNA reads TGTGCCAGCCGCGGGACATCGAACACTGAAGCTTTCTTT.

The chain has TRBV5-1 and TRBJ2-2; D not certain. The CDR3 covers 17 residues. Trimming stripped 4 bases from V and 0 bases from J, with 16 bases between. Germline CDR1 is SGHRS and CDR2 is YFSETQ. In DNA, the CDR3 is TGCGCCAGCAGCCCAGACATTTCCTGGGCGAACACCGGGGAGCTGTTTTTT. The encoded protein is CASSPDISWANTGELFF.

The rearrangement joins TRBV30 to TRBJ2-3; D ambiguous. V dropped 7 bases and J dropped 0 bases, with 8 bases sitting between them. Looked up from germline, CDR1 is GTSNPN and CDR2 is SVGIG (reference sequence). CDR3 size: 12 residues. The chain's CDR3 is CASQGSTDTQYF. The CDR3 DNA sequence: TGTGCCTCTCAAGGGAGCACAGATACGCAGTATTTT.

The chain carries TRBV4-1 and TRBJ2-3; 11 nucleotides line up with TRBD2. The CDR3 extends over 16 amino acids. From germline, CDR1 is MGHRA and CDR2 YSYEKL. Trimming cost V 6 bases and J 6 bases; bases outside gene matches: 11. For the CDR3, the DNA is TGCGCCAGCAGGGAAAGACTAGCGGGGCCCTCTGATACGCAGTATTTT. Translation: CASRERLAGPSDTQYF.

The chain links TRBV6-1 to TRBJ1-2; 9 bases are shared with TRBD1. Germline V gives CDR1 MNHNS, CDR2 SASEGT. V dropped 6 bases and J dropped 8; count of bases not matched to a gene: 7. This CDR3 is 13 amino acids long. The CDR3 sequence is CASRIRDRDGYTF. The CDR3, as DNA: TGTGCCAGCAGGATCCGGGACAGGGACGGCTACACCTTC.

The chain has TRBV19 and TRBJ2-3; 9 nucleotides agree with TRBD2. The V segment lost 1 base and the J segment 0 bases; nucleotides outside the gene matches: 5. Per germline, CDR1 LNHDA and CDR2 SQIVND (reference sequence). This CDR3 is 17 amino acids long. CDR3 region: CASSIAGTSISTDTQYF. CDR3 DNA sequence: TGTGCCAGTAGTATAGCCGGGACTAGCATCAGCACAGATACGCAGTATTTT.

This chain uses TRBV5-1 with TRBJ1-1, with TRBD1 matching 8 bases. J gave up 4 bases and V 5 bases, and 7 bases lay outside the gene matches. This CDR3 comprises 14 residues. CDR1 and CDR2 (germline): SGHRS, YFSETQ. This CDR3 reads CASRSLTGGTEAFF. For the CDR3, the DNA is TGCGCCAGCAGATCCCTCACAGGGGGCACTGAAGCTTTCTTT.

The rearrangement joins TRBV21-1 to TRBJ2-3; the table's D call, TRBD2, was not checked against the DNA. TRBV21-1 counts as a pseudogene. The length of the CDR3 is 17 residues. CDR3 residues: CASNTPEASGAHDTQYF. The CDR3 DNA sequence: TGTGCCAGCAACACTCCGGAGGCTAGCGGGGCCCACGATACGCAGTATTTT.

This rearrangement joins TRBV28 to TRBJ1-1, with unresolved D. The CDR3 loop spans 15 amino acids. Germline-derived CDR1 and CDR2 are MDHEN and SYDVKM. V lost 4 bases, J lost 3 bases, and 15 bases lay in between. The CDR3 spells CASSSFSGWDTEAFF. The CDR3 nucleotides are TGTGCCAGCAGTTCATTTTCTGGATGGGACACTGAAGCTTTCTTT.

The J gene is TRBJ1-5, the V gene TRBV18, with a weak D call TRBD1 (5 bases). V was shortened by 3 bases and J by 1 base, with 10 bases between the two germline ends. The CDR3 length is 15 residues. In germline, CDR1 is KGHSH, CDR2 LQKENI. Here the CDR3 reads CASSPDSGSNQPQHF. The CDR3 DNA follows: TGTGCCAGCTCACCCGACAGCGGGAGCAATCAGCCCCAGCATTTT.